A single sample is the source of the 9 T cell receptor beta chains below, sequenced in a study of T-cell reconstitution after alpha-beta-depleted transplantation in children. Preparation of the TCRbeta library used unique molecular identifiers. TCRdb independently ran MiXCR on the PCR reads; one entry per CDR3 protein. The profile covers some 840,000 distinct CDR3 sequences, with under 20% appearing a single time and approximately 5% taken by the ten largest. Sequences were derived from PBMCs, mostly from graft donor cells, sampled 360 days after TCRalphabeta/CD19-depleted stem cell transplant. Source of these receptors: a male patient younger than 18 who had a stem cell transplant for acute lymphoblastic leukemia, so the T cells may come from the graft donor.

CDR3 DNA sequence: TGTGCCAGCAGCTCTGGACGCGGGGGATCCTACGAGCAGTACTTC. Its translation: CASSSGRGGSYEQYF. The V call is TRBV7-7, the J call TRBJ2-7; TRBD2 agrees at 7 bases. Germline loops: CDR1 SSHAT, CDR2 FNYEAQ (reference sequence). The CDR3 is made up of 15 amino acids. The V gene end was trimmed by 4 bases and the J gene end by 1 base; junction bases not matched to a gene: 7.

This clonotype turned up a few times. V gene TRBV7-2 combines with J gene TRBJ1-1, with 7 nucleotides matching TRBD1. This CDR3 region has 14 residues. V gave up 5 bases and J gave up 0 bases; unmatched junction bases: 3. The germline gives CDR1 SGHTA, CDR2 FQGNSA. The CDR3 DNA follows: TGTGCCAGCAGCGGGACAGTCATGAACACTGAAGCTTTCTTT. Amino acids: CASSGTVMNTEAFF.

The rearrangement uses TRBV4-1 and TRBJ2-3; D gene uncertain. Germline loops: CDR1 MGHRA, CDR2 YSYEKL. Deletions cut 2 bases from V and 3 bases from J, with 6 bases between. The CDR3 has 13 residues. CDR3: CASSQTLTDTQYF. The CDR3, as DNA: TGCGCCAGCAGCCAAACCCTAACAGATACGCAGTATTTT.

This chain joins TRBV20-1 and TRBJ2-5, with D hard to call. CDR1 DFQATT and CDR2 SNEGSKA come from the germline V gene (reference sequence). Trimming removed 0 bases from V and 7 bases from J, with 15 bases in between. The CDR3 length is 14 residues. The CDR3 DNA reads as TGCAGTGCTAGAGATCGAGGCGGCAGCTGGACCCAGTACTTC. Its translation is CSARDRGGSWTQYF.

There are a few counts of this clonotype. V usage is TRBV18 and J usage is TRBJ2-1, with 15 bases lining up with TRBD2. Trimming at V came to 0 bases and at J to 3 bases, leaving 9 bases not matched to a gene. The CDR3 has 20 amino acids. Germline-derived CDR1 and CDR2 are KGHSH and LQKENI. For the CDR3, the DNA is TGTGCCAGCTCACCACCCAGGGGACTAGCGGGAGGCCCCCTCTACAATGAGCAGTTCTTC. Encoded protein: CASSPPRGLAGGPLYNEQFF.

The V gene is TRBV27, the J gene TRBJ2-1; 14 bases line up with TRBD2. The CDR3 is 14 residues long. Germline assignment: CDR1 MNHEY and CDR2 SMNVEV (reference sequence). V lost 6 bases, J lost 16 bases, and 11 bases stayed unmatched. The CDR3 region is CASRPSGLAGAKFF. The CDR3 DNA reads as TGTGCCAGCAGACCTTCGGGACTAGCGGGAGCGAAATTCTTC.

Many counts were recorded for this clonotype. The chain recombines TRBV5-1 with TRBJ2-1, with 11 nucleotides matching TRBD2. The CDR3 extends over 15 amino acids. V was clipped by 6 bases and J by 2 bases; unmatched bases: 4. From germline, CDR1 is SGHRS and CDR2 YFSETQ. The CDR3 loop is CASISGRAPYNEQFF. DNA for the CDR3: TGCGCCAGCATTAGCGGGAGGGCCCCCTACAATGAGCAGTTCTTC.

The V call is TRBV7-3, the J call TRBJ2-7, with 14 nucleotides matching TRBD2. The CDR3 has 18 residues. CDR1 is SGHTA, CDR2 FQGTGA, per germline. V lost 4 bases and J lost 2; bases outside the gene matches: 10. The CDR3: CASSSNLGLAGGPYEQYF. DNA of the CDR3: TGTGCCAGCAGCTCTAACCTAGGACTAGCGGGAGGACCCTACGAGCAGTACTTC.

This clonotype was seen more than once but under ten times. The CDR3 nucleotides are TGTGCCAGCAGTGAAGTCAGCGGGGGGGCGGATACGCAGTATTTT. It is translated as CASSEVSGGADTQYF. The genes are TRBV6-1 and TRBJ2-3, with TRBD2 identical over 10 bases. The CDR3 runs to 15 residues. CDR1 is MNHNS, CDR2 SASEGT, per germline. Trimming at V came to 1 base and at J to 6 bases, leaving 4 bases not matched to a gene.